Below are 26 T cell receptor beta chains sequenced from a single sample in a study of naive and memory T cell subsets. Both TRBC1 and TRBC2 were covered by a beta constant-region primer of two equimolar oligonucleotides. TCRdb fed the UMI-ligation and nested PCR reads into MiXCR, producing one record per CDR3 protein. The sample shows 23,000 or so distinct CDR3 sequences, roughly 9.6% of them seen only once. The sequencing input was central memory CD8+ T cells from blood. The source of these receptors is a human donor in good health.

J is TRBJ2-2 and V is TRBV5-1, with D perhaps matching TRBD2 (6 bases). The CDR3 runs to 16 residues. CDR1 and CDR2 (germline): SGHRS, YFSETQ. The V gene lost 4 bases and the J gene lost 6 bases, with 19 bases spanning the gap. CDR3 DNA: TGCGCCAGCAGCGCCCTGGACCGGGGAGGAGCCGGGGAGCTGTTTTTT. Encoded protein: CASSALDRGGAGELFF.

This clonotype has just a few counts. The V call is TRBV27, the J call TRBJ1-2; no clear D gene. V shed 0 bases and J shed 4 bases, with 9 bases lying between them. This CDR3 spans 14 amino acids. Per the germline V gene, CDR1 is MNHEY and CDR2 is SMNVEV (reference sequence). The CDR3 reads CASSLSPPVYGYTF. The CDR3 DNA reads as TGTGCCAGCAGTTTATCGCCCCCCGTCTATGGCTACACCTTC.

The chain couples TRBV24-1 to TRBJ2-1, with D possibly TRBD2 on 6 matching bases. CDR3 length equals 17 residues. V lost 2 bases and J 2 bases, leaving 15 bases between the germline ends. Germline CDR1 KGHDR, CDR2 SFDVKD. For the CDR3, the DNA is TGTGCCACCAGTGATTCTGGAGGGAGGAACCCCTACAATGAGCAGTTCTTC. Translation gives CATSDSGGRNPYNEQFF.

This clonotype was recorded many times. The chain links TRBV4-1 to TRBJ2-2; perhaps TRBD2 as D (6 bases). V lost 0 bases and J lost 5, with 13 bases in between. The CDR3 length is 16 residues. Germline assignment: CDR1 MGHRA and CDR2 YSYEKL. This CDR3 is CASSQDPSGLTGELFF. The CDR3 bases are TGCGCCAGCAGCCAAGATCCCTCGGGACTTACCGGGGAGCTGTTTTTT.

By sample share, this clonotype is medium-sized. V is TRBV7-9 and J is TRBJ1-6, with TRBD1 as a possible D gene (5 bases). The CDR3 extends over 16 amino acids. Trimming took off 2 bases at V and 10 bases at J, with 18 bases between the two ends. Germline lookup yields CDR1 SEHNR and CDR2 FQNEAQ (reference sequence). CDR3 sequence (DNA): TGTGCCAGCAGCTTACACCGGGAAGGGGTCCGATCACCCCTCCACTTT. It is translated as CASSLHREGVRSPLHF.

This clonotype has more than one count but fewer than ten. CDR3 residues: CASSPGQRLWEQYF. Written as DNA, the CDR3 is TGTGCCAGCAGCCCAGGACAGCGCCTTTGGGAGCAGTACTTC. The chain joins TRBV7-6 to TRBJ2-7; tentative D call: TRBD1 (6 bases). From germline, CDR1 is SGHVS and CDR2 FNYEAQ. The V gene lost 5 bases and the J gene lost 7 bases, with 18 bases spanning the gap. The CDR3 runs 14 residues.

As for this clonotype: A much larger clone differs by one base, so this may be a read error. It is likely a read error, because the conserved phenylalanine at the end of the CDR3 is missing. The CDR3: CSASESKAEAFL. CDR3 bases: TGCAGTGCTAGCGAAAGTAAGGCTGAAGCTTTCCTT. J is TRBJ1-1 and V is TRBV20-1; D call uncertain. The CDR3 sequence is 12 residues long. With 3 bases removed from V and 6 bases from J, the gap between germline ends came to 11 bases. Germline-derived CDR1 and CDR2 are DFQATT and SNEGSKA (reference sequence).

This clonotype was counted at least ten times. The J gene is TRBJ2-1, the V gene TRBV5-1; D perhaps matches TRBD2 (6 bases). V lost 4 bases and J lost 2, with 19 bases in between. The CDR3 covers 17 residues. Germline V CDR1 and CDR2: SGHRS, YFSETQ. The DNA for the CDR3 is TGCGCCAGCAGCGTAAAATTAGCGGTTGCGGCCTACAATGAGCAGTTCTTC. It codes for CASSVKLAVAAYNEQFF.

This clonotype was counted between two and nine times. J is TRBJ2-7 and V is TRBV12-3 or TRBV12-4; D might be TRBD2 (5 bases). V was cut by 8 bases and J by 1 base, with 9 bases left in between. The CDR3 spans 12 residues. The CDR3 DNA reads as TGTGCCAGCGGCGGGCTATCCTACGAGCAGTACTTC. The encoded protein is CASGGLSYEQYF.

This clonotype was seen a few times. This rearrangement joins TRBV12-3 or TRBV12-4 to TRBJ2-1; maybe TRBD1 (5 bases). This CDR3 contains 13 residues. Trimming removed 5 bases at V and 8 bases at J, with 13 bases between. The chain's CDR3 is CASSPEGVHEQFF. The CDR3 DNA reads TGTGCCAGCAGTCCTGAAGGGGTTCATGAGCAGTTCTTC.

J is TRBJ2-1 and V is TRBV4-3; possibly TRBD2 for D (6 bases). Trimming took off 0 bases at V and 4 bases at J, with 13 bases between the two ends. CDR3 length: 16 residues. The V gene's germline CDR1 is LGHNA and CDR2 YSLEER. Written as DNA, the CDR3 is TGCGCCAGCAGCCAAGAAACTGGAGGGAGGTACAATGAGCAGTTCTTC. This encodes CASSQETGGRYNEQFF.

CDR3 residues: CASSAGLAVRETQYF. As DNA, the CDR3 is TGTGCCAGCAGTGCGGGACTAGCCGTCCGAGAGACCCAGTACTTC. The chain employs TRBV2 and TRBJ2-5; TRBD2 matches 9 bases. The CDR3 totals 15 residues. CDR1 is SNHLY, CDR2 FYNNEI, per germline. V dropped 4 bases and J dropped 4; count of bases not matched to a gene: 7.

This clonotype was counted a few times. This chain joins TRBV12-3 or TRBV12-4 and TRBJ1-6; D remains unclear. V was cut by 6 bases and J by 5 bases, with 17 bases left in between. The CDR3 is 16 residues long. The CDR3 DNA is TGTGCCAGCAGCCCAGCCGAAGGGTGGCATAATTCACCCCTCCACTTT. Translated, it gives CASSPAEGWHNSPLHF.

This clonotype was detected only a few times. The genes are TRBV28 and TRBJ2-1, with D unresolved. CDR1 is MDHEN and CDR2 is SYDVKM in the germline V gene. The germline V and J ends were trimmed by 3 bases and 3 bases, with 6 bases remaining between them. This CDR3 spans 13 amino acids. The CDR3 DNA sequence: TGTGCCAGCAGTTTTGCTAGCTACAATGAGCAGTTCTTC. Translated, it gives CASSFASYNEQFF.

In this sample, this clonotype turned up a few times. The chain links TRBV7-7 to TRBJ2-2; 8 bases agree with TRBD1. The J segment lost 4 bases and the V segment lost 5 bases, leaving 12 bases of the junction unmatched. CDR3 size: 17 residues. Germline CDR1 SSHAT, CDR2 FNYEAQ (reference sequence). CDR3 DNA: TGTGCCAGCAGCCCCCGGGCAGGGGGCACGGGCACCGGGGAGCTGTTTTTT. It is translated as CASSPRAGGTGTGELFF.

The chain is built from TRBV11-2 and TRBJ2-2, with no clear D. Germline V gene lookup returns CDR1 SGHAT and CDR2 FQNNGV. The CDR3 covers 15 residues. V lost 0 bases, J lost 4 bases, and 9 bases lay in between. CDR3 nucleotides: TGTGCCAGCAGCTTAGAACGGGTCCCCACCGGGGAGCTGTTTTTT. Encoded protein: CASSLERVPTGELFF.

The chain combines TRBV5-1 with TRBJ1-2; 7 bases match TRBD1. V was clipped by 3 bases and J by 4 bases; unmatched bases: 6. Germline loops: CDR1 SGHRS, CDR2 YFSETQ. CDR3 size: 14 residues. The CDR3 protein is CASSSTGIPYGYTF. As DNA, the CDR3 is TGCGCCAGCAGCTCGACAGGGATTCCCTATGGCTACACCTTC.

In this sample, this clonotype turned up many times. The CDR3, as DNA: TGCGCCAGCAGCCAAGGTGTCGGCAGGGAGAGTCAGCCCCAGCATTTT. Amino acids: CASSQGVGRESQPQHF. This chain joins TRBV4-1 and TRBJ1-5; D might be TRBD1 (5 bases). Trimming left V 1 base short and J 6 bases short, with 16 bases between. This CDR3 region has 16 residues. Germline V lookup: CDR1 MGHRA, CDR2 YSYEKL.

This clonotype was seen repeatedly, ten times or more. The chain has TRBV15 and TRBJ2-5, with a tentative D call TRBD2 (6 bases). Germline V lookup: CDR1 LNHNV, CDR2 YYDKDF (reference sequence). This CDR3 region has 15 residues. The V end was cut by 0 bases, the J end by 5 bases, with 13 bases between. The CDR3: CATSRDDRAGETQYF. For the CDR3, the DNA is TGTGCCACCAGCAGAGATGATAGGGCGGGGGAGACCCAGTACTTC.

This clonotype has ten or more counts. The V and J genes are TRBV9 and TRBJ1-2; 11 nucleotides line up with TRBD1. This CDR3 is built from 14 residues. V gave up 3 bases and J gave up 13 bases; unmatched junction bases: 11. Germline assignment: CDR1 SGDLS and CDR2 YYNGEE. In DNA, the CDR3 is TGTGCCAGCAGCGCTCAAGAGGACAGGGGGCGCATCACCTTC. Translating it yields CASSAQEDRGRITF. The full variable domain, completed using reference TRBV9 and TRBJ1-2, is DSGVTQTPKHLITATGQRVTLRCSPRSGDLSVYWYQQSLDQGLQFLIQYYNGEERAKGNILERFSAQQFPDLHSELNLSSLELGDSALYFCASSAQEDRGRITFGSGTRLTVV.

CDR3 coding DNA: TGTGCCAGCAGCTCCACTCTAGCGGGAGGGCCGCGCGAGCAGTACTTC. This translates into CASSSTLAGGPREQYF. This chain joins TRBV7-2 and TRBJ2-7; 12 nucleotides align to TRBD2. Germline V gives CDR1 SGHTA, CDR2 FQGNSA. The CDR3 spans 16 residues. V was pared by 4 bases and J by 6 bases, with 10 bases of the junction left unmatched.

Concerning this clonotype: Being one base from a much bigger clone, this may be a read error. The rearrangement joins TRBV5-1 to TRBJ2-3; D perhaps matches TRBD2 (5 bases). CDR1 is SGHRS and CDR2 is YFSETQ in the germline V gene. The CDR3 consists of 16 residues. The CDR3 sequence: CTSSLAGRTSTDTQYF. The CDR3 nucleotides are TGCACCAGCAGCTTGGCCGGTAGGACTAGCACAGATACGCAGTATTTT.

This clonotype occurred many times. The chain combines TRBV20-1 with TRBJ2-1; the match to TRBD2 covers 11 bases. V shed 0 bases, J shed 3 bases, and the junction held 7 bases outside the gene matches. CDR1 and CDR2 from the germline V gene are DFQATT and SNEGSKA (reference sequence). The CDR3 length is 17 residues. In DNA form, the CDR3 reads TGCAGTGCTAGAGATCTGGGGACTAGCGGAGACTACAATGAGCAGTTCTTC. Encoded protein: CSARDLGTSGDYNEQFF.

This clonotype was recorded at least ten times. This rearrangement joins TRBV7-2 to TRBJ2-5; 7 nucleotides line up with TRBD2. Germline V gives CDR1 SGHTA, CDR2 FQGNSA. J was trimmed by 3 bases and V by 6 bases; bases with no gene match: 10. This CDR3 spans 15 amino acids. CDR3 residues: CASRAARLAEETQYF. The CDR3 DNA sequence: TGTGCCAGCAGGGCGGCAAGGCTAGCGGAAGAGACCCAGTACTTC.

The chain has TRBV28 and TRBJ2-3; D uncertain. CDR3 size: 13 residues. The germline V gene encodes CDR1 MDHEN and CDR2 SYDVKM. Trimming left V 5 bases short and J 12 bases short, with 18 bases between. The CDR3 sequence: CASSRTVSSSQYF. CDR3 sequence (DNA): TGTGCCAGCAGTCGGACGGTTAGTTCCTCCCAGTATTTT.

This clonotype was observed at least ten times. This chain connects TRBV7-9 to TRBJ1-1, with D unclear. Trimming removed 1 base at V and 7 bases at J, with 7 bases between. The germline gives CDR1 SEHNR, CDR2 FQNEAQ (reference sequence). CDR3 length equals 12 residues. The CDR3 spells CASSLGVNEAFF. DNA for the CDR3: TGTGCCAGCAGCTTAGGTGTAAATGAAGCTTTCTTT.